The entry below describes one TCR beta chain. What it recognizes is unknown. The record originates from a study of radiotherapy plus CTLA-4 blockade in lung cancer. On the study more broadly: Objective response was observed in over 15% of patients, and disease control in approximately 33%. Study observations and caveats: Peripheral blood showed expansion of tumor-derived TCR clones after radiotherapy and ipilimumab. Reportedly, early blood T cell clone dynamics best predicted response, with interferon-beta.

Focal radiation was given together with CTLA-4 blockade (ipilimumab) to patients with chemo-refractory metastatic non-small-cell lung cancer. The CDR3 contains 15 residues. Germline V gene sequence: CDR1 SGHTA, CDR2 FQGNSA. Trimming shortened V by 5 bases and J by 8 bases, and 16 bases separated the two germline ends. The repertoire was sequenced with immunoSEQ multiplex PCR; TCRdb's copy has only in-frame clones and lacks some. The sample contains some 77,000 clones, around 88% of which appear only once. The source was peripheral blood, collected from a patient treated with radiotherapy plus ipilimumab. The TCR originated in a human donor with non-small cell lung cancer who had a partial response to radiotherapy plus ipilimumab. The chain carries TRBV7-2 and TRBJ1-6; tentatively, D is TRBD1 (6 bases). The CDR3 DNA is TGTGCCAGCAGCACAGGGACCGTGAGGGATTCACCCCTCCACTTT. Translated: CASSTGTVRDSPLHF.